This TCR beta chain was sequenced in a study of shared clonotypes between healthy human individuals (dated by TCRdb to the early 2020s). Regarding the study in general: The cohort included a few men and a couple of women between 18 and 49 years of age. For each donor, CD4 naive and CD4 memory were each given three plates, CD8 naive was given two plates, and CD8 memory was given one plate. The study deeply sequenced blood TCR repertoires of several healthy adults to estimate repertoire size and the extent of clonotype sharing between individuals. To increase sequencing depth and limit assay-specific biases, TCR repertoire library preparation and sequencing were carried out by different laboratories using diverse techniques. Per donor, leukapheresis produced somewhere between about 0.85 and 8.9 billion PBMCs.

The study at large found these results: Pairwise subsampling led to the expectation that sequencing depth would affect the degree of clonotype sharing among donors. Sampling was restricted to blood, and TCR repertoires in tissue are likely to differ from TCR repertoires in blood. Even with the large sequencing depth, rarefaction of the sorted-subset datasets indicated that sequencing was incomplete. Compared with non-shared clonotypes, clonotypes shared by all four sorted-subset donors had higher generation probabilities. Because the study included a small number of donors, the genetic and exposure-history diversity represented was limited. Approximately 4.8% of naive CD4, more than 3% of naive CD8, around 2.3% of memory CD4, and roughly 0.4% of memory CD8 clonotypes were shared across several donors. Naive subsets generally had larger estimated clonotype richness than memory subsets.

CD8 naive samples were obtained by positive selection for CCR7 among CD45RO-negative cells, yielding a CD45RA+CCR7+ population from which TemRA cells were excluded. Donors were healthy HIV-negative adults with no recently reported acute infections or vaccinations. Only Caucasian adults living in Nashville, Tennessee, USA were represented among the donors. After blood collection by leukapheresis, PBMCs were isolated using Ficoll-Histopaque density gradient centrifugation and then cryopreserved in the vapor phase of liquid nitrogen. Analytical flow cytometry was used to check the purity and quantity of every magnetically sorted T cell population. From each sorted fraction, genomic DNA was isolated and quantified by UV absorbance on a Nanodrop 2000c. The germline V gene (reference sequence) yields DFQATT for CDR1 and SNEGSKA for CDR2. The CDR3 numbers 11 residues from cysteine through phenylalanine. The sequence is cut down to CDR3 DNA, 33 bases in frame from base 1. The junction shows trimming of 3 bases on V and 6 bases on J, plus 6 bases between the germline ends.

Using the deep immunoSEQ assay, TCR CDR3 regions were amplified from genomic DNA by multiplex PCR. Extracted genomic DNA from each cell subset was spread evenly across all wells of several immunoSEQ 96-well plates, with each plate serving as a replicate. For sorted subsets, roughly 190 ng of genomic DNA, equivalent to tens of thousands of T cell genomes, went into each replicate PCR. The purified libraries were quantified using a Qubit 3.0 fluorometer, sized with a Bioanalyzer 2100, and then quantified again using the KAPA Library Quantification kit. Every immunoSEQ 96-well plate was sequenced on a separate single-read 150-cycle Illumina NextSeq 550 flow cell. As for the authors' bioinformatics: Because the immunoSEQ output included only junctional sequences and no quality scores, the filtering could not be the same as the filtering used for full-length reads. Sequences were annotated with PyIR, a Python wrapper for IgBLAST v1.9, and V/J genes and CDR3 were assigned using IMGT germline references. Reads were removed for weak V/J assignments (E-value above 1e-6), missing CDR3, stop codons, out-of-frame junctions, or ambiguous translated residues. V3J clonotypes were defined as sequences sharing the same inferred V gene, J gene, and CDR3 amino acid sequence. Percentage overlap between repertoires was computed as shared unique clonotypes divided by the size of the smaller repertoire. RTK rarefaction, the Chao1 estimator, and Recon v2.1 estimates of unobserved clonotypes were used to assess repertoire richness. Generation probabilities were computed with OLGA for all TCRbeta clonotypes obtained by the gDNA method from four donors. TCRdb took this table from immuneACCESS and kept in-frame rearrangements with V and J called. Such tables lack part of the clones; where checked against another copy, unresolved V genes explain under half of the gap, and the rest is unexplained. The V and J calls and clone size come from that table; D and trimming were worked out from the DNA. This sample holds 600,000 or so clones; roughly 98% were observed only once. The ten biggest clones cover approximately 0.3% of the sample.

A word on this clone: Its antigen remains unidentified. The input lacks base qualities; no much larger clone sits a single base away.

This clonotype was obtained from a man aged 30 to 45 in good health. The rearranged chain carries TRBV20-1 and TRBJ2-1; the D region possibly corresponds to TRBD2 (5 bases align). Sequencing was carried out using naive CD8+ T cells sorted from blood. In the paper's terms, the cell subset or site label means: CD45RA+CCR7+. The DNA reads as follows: TGCAGTGCTAGGGACTTCAATGAGCAGTTCTTC. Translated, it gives CSARDFNEQFF.